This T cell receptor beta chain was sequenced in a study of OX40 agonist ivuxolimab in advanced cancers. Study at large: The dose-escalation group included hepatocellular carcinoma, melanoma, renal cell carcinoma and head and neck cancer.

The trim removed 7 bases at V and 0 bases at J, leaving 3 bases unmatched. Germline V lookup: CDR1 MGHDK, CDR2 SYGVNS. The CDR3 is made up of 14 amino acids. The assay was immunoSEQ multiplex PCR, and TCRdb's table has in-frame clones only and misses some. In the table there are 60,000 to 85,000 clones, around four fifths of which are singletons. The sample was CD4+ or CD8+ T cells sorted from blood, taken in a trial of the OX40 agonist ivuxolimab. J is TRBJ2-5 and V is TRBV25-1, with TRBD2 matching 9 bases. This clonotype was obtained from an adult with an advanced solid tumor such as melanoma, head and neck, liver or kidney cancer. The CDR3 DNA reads TGTGCCAGCACTCGACTAGCGGACCAAGAGACCCAGTACTTC. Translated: CASTRLADQETQYF.